The 27 T cell receptor beta chains given below trace back to one sample, sequenced in a study of T cells in women clearing cervical HPV infection. The table came from immunoSEQ multiplex PCR; TCRdb's copy has only in-frame clones and leaves some out. The sample table includes about 31,000 clones. The sequencing input was blood buffy coat. These TCRs come from a woman aged 18-70 years with a cervical HPV16 infection that either progressed to CIN3+ or cleared (not recorded which).

A note on this clone: From the germline J gene comes the end of the CDR3, since the read stops 3 residues before it. The chain links TRBV2 to TRBJ1-2; TRBD1 might be the D (5 bases). CDR1 is SNHLY, CDR2 FYNNEI, per germline. Trimming removed 4 bases from V and 2 bases from J, with 11 bases in between. The CDR3 has 14 amino acids. CDR3 DNA, as far as it was read: TGTGCCAGCAGTGTTCAGGGCCCAAACTATGGC. Translated: CASSVQGPNYG. The CDR3 in its entirety is CASSVQGPNYGYTF. The whole variable domain, remainder taken from reference TRBV2 and TRBJ1-2, is EPEVTQTPSHQVTQMGQEVILRCVPISNHLYFYWYRQILGQKVEFLVSFYNNEISEKSEIFDDQFSVERPDGSNFTLKIRSTKLEDSAMYFCASSVQGPNYGYTFGSGTRLTVV.

As for this clone: The CDR3 is cut off 3 residues early in the read; its end comes from the germline J gene. This chain connects TRBV5-1 to TRBJ2-3; D is possibly TRBD2 (7 bases). The CDR3 extends over 17 amino acids. Germline values: CDR1 SGHRS, CDR2 YFSETQ. V dropped 3 bases and J dropped 2 bases, with 19 bases sitting between them. The DNA read from the CDR3 is TGCGCCAGCAGCTCGACACGGGGGGCACCATCCACAGATACG. It codes for CASSSTRGAPSTDT. From start to end, the CDR3 is CASSSTRGAPSTDTQYF.

Turning to this clone: The read stops 3 residues short of the end of the CDR3; the missing end is completed from the germline J gene. The chain is built from TRBV5-1 and TRBJ1-6; possible D gene TRBD1, 6 bases. The CDR3 extends over 16 amino acids. Trimming stripped 4 bases from V and 3 bases from J, with 14 bases between. CDR1 is SGHRS, CDR2 YFSETQ, per germline. The sequenced CDR3 bases are TGCGCCAGCAGCCGTACTGGACAGAACTATAATTCACCC. This translates into CASSRTGQNYNSP. Given in full, the CDR3 is CASSRTGQNYNSPLHF.

A word on this clone: With the read ending 3 residues before the CDR3 end, the germline J gene is used to fill in that end. This sequence joins TRBV7-9 and TRBJ2-3; D possibly corresponds to TRBD2 (6 bases). The germline V gene has CDR1 SEHNR and CDR2 FQNEAQ (reference sequence). V lost 7 bases to trimming and J lost 2 bases, with 13 bases between them. This CDR3 contains 14 residues. The part of the CDR3 DNA that was read is TGTGCCAGCAACGGAGGACTATCCACAGATACG. It codes for CASNGGLSTDT. The entire CDR3 is CASNGGLSTDTQYF. Looking up the rest from reference TRBV7-9 and TRBJ2-3 gives the full variable domain: DTGVSQNPRHKITKRGQNVTFRCDPISEHNRLYWYRQTLGQGPEFLTYFQNEAQLEKSRLLSDRFSAERPKGSFSTLEIQRTEQGDSAMYLCASNGGLSTDTQYFGPGTRLTVL.

Note on this clone: The read terminates 3 residues before the CDR3 end, so the remaining end is supplied by the germline J gene. V is TRBV5-5 and J is TRBJ1-2; D possibly corresponds to TRBD1 (5 bases). CDR3 size: 15 residues. CDR1 and CDR2 (germline): SGHKS, YYEKEE (reference sequence). The V gene lost 4 bases and the J gene lost 4 bases, with 17 bases spanning the gap. This CDR3 reads CASSDDSRGVYGYTF. The sequenced part of the CDR3 DNA is TGTGCCAGCAGCGACGACAGTCGGGGGGTCTATGGC.

As regards this clone: With the read ending 3 residues before the CDR3 end, the germline J gene is used to fill in that end. V and J are TRBV9 and TRBJ2-3; 8 bases are a match to TRBD1. Germline V gives CDR1 SGDLS, CDR2 YYNGEE. The CDR3 totals 15 residues. CDR3 DNA (partial): TGTGCCAGCAGCGTAGCGAGGGGACAGGAAGAGACG. It specifies CASSVARGQEET. The full CDR3 protein reads CASSVARGQEETQYF.

Comments on this clone: The sequence runs out 3 residues before the end of the CDR3; the remainder is reconstructed from the germline J gene. This chain links TRBV18 with TRBJ1-2; 7 positions agree with TRBD1. There are 15 residues in the CDR3. The germline V gene encodes CDR1 KGHSH and CDR2 LQKENI. The CDR3 sequence is CASSPPKGAKNIYTF. Partial CDR3 DNA: TGTGCCAGCTCACCACCGAAGGGGGCCAAAAACATC. Full variable domain (rest looked up from reference TRBV18 and TRBJ1-2): NAGVMQNPRHLVRRRGQEARLRCSPMKGHSHVYWYRQLPEEGLKFMVYLQKENIIDESGMPKERFSAEFPKEGPSILRIQQVVRGDSAAYFCASSPPKGAKNIYTFGSGTRLTVV.

To note about this clone: The read terminates 3 residues before the CDR3 end, so the remaining end is supplied by the germline J gene. This chain uses TRBV5-1 with TRBJ1-1; D is unresolved. Trimming pared 4 bases from V and 2 bases from J, leaving 12 bases between. CDR1 is SGHRS and CDR2 is YFSETQ in the germline V gene. The CDR3 contains 14 residues. CDR3 sequence: CASSPKADNTEAFF. CDR3 bases read: TGCGCCAGCAGCCCGAAGGCCGATAACACTGAA. The full variable domain, in which reference TRBV5-1 and TRBJ1-1 provide the parts outside the CDR3, is KAGVTQTPRYLIKTRGQQVTLSCSPISGHRSVSWYQQTPGQGLQFLFEYFSETQRNKGNFPGRFSGRQFSNSRSEMNVSTLELGDSALYLCASSPKADNTEAFFGQGTRLTVV.

Remarks on this clone: The CDR3 extends 3 residues past the end of the read, so its final part is completed from the germline J gene. The rearrangement joins TRBV4-2 to TRBJ2-3, with 14 positions matching TRBD2. Germline V CDR1 and CDR2: LGHNA, YNFKEQ. J was trimmed by 4 bases and V by 4 bases; bases with no gene match: 4. CDR3 length: 16 amino acids. CDR3 sequence reads: CASSPGLAGAPDTQYF. CDR3 DNA, as far as it was read: TGTGCCAGCAGCCCGGGACTAGCGGGAGCCCCAGATACG.

In the case of this clone: The CDR3 end is not reached by the read, which stops 3 residues before it; the germline J gene fills it in. This chain connects TRBV7-9 to TRBJ2-2; tentative D call: TRBD2 (5 bases). In germline, CDR1 is SEHNR, CDR2 FQNEAQ (reference sequence). Trimming cost V 5 bases and J 6 bases, with 13 bases left between them. There are 14 residues in the CDR3. The CDR3 spells CASSVTPGAGELFF. The covered CDR3 bases are TGTGCCAGCAGCGTCACTCCCGGGGCCGGGGAG.

Concerning this clone itself: The sequence runs out 3 residues before the end of the CDR3; the remainder is reconstructed from the germline J gene. The chain employs TRBV19 and TRBJ1-5; TRBD1 agrees at 9 bases. The CDR3 is 16 residues long. Germline V gene sequence: CDR1 LNHDA, CDR2 SQIVND (reference sequence). Trimming took 7 bases from V and 5 from J; bases not matched to a gene: 12. The sequenced CDR3 bases are TGTGCCAGTACCCGGACAGGGGTTGGTTGGGATCAGCCC. Protein sequence: CASTRTGVGWDQP. The entire CDR3 is CASTRTGVGWDQPQHF.

As regards this clone: Its ends do not fully match the called genes, so a read error is possible. The read ends 3 residues early relative to the CDR3; the germline J gene fills the gap. The V gene is TRBV20-1, the J gene TRBJ1-2, with 7 nucleotides matching TRBD1. Germline CDR1 reads DFQATT; CDR2 reads SNEGSKA (reference sequence). The CDR3 has 12 residues. The CDR3 loop is CSAGDRENGYTF. The CDR3 DNA, read in part, is TGCAGTGCTGGAGACAGGGAAAATGGC.

Note on this clone: Read data end 3 residues before the CDR3 end; the end is taken from the germline J gene. This rearrangement joins TRBV18 to TRBJ2-3; D may be TRBD2 (5 bases). The CDR3 consists of 12 residues. CDR1 is KGHSH, CDR2 LQKENI, per germline. CDR3 sequence reads: CASSVTGETQYF. Incomplete CDR3 DNA: TGTGCCAGCTCCGTGACCGGGGAGACG. Full variable domain (remainder filled in from reference TRBV18 and TRBJ2-3): NAGVMQNPRHLVRRRGQEARLRCSPMKGHSHVYWYRQLPEEGLKFMVYLQKENIIDESGMPKERFSAEFPKEGPSILRIQQVVRGDSAAYFCASSVTGETQYFGPGTRLTVL.

The sequenced part of the CDR3 DNA is TGTGCCAGTAGTGGGGCCTCATTAAGGAATGAG. Translated, it gives CASSGASLRNE. The full CDR3 sequence reads CASSGASLRNEQFF. The chain carries TRBV19 and TRBJ2-1; tentative D call: TRBD1 (5 bases). The CDR3 end lies 3 residues beyond the end of the read and is filled in from the germline J gene. Germline V gene lookup returns CDR1 LNHDA and CDR2 SQIVND (reference sequence). This CDR3 contains 14 residues. The V end lost 5 bases, the J end lost 7 bases, and 15 bases lay between the germline ends.

Remarks on this clone: The read gets to within 3 residues of the CDR3 end, and the germline J gene fills in the rest. The V and J genes are TRBV20-1 and TRBJ1-2; 12 nucleotides agree with TRBD1. V trimming: 6 bases; J trimming: 0 bases; junction bases outside the gene matches: 2. The CDR3 sequence is 14 residues long. Per the germline V gene, CDR1 is DFQATT and CDR2 is SNEGSKA (reference sequence). The CDR3 spells CSAGQGAANYGYTF. The sequenced part of the CDR3 DNA is TGCAGTGCGGGACAGGGGGCGGCTAACTATGGC.

As regards this clone: The read falls 3 residues short of the CDR3 end, and the missing part is taken from the germline J gene. The chain is built from TRBV6-8 and TRBJ2-3; 12 positions match TRBD2. This CDR3 has 15 residues. The J segment lost 5 bases and the V segment lost 5 bases, leaving 5 bases of the junction unmatched. The germline V gene encodes CDR1 MNHGY and CDR2 SAAAGT. CDR3 loop: CASSRLAGEKDTQYF. The sequenced CDR3 bases are TGTGCCAGCAGTAGACTAGCGGGAGAAAAAGATACG.

Concerning this clone itself: The DNA ends 3 residues before the CDR3 does, and the rest of the CDR3 is filled in from the germline J gene. Other nucleotide sequences in the sample specify the same CDR3. The V and J genes are TRBV2 and TRBJ1-6, with a weak D call TRBD1 (6 bases). Germline V lookup: CDR1 SNHLY, CDR2 FYNNEI. CDR3 length equals 16 residues. The V end lost 3 bases, the J end lost 1 base, and 10 bases lay between the germline ends. The DNA read from the CDR3 is TGTGCCAGCAGTGACTGGACAGTATCCTATAATTCACCC. It translates to CASSDWTVSYNSP. The full CDR3 reads CASSDWTVSYNSPLHF.

A word on this clone: The read ends 3 residues before the CDR3 terminus; that terminus is restored from the germline J gene. The V gene is TRBV12-3 or TRBV12-4, the J gene TRBJ2-3; 11 nucleotides agree with TRBD2. V dropped 6 bases and J dropped 0; count of bases not matched to a gene: 2. This CDR3 is built from 15 residues. The CDR3 DNA, read in part, is TGTGCCAGCAGACTAGCGGGGGAGAGCACAGATACG. It is translated as CASRLAGESTDT. The entire CDR3 protein is CASRLAGESTDTQYF.

A remark on this clone: The read terminates 3 residues ahead of where the CDR3 ends, so the germline J gene completes it. The V gene is TRBV6-2 or TRBV6-3, the J gene TRBJ1-1; D gene ambiguous. Per the germline V gene, CDR1 is MNHEY and CDR2 is SVGEGT. The CDR3 contains 12 residues. CDR3 residues: CASSRYQFEAFF. CDR3 DNA, as far as it was read: TGTGCCAGCAGTCGGTACCAATTTGAG.

Points on this clone: The read terminates 3 residues ahead of where the CDR3 ends, so the germline J gene completes it. The chain joins TRBV20-1 to TRBJ2-2; D remains unclear. Germline values: CDR1 DFQATT, CDR2 SNEGSKA (reference sequence). The CDR3 runs to 15 residues. The CDR3 is CSAPSDRYYNSPLFF. The sequenced part of the CDR3 DNA is TGCAGTGCCCCTTCCGACCGTTACTATAATTCACCG.

A remark on this clone: Coverage ceases 3 residues before the CDR3 finishes, and the germline J gene fills in the end. The V call is TRBV7-2, the J call TRBJ1-3, with D tentatively TRBD1 (6 bases). The CDR3 consists of 15 residues. Germline V CDR1 and CDR2: SGHTA, FQGNSA. The CDR3 reads CASLKAGDTYSPIYF. Partial CDR3 DNA: TGTGCCAGCCTCAAAGCCGGGGACACCTATTCACCC. The whole variable domain, filled in from reference TRBV7-2 and TRBJ1-3, reads GAGVSQSPSNKVTEKGKDVELRCDPISGHTALYWYRQSLGQGLEFLIYFQGNSAPDKSGLPSDRFSAERTGGSVSTLTIQRTQQEDSAVYLCASLKAGDTYSPIYFGEGSWLTVV.

Of note for this clone: The read is 3 residues too short to cover the CDR3 end, so that end is filled in from the germline J gene. The chain links TRBV6-2 or TRBV6-3 to TRBJ1-1; TRBD1 is a possible D gene (6 bases). Germline V gene sequence: CDR1 MNHEY, CDR2 SVGEGT. Trimming took off 2 bases at V and 2 bases at J, with 9 bases between the two ends. The CDR3 runs to 14 residues. The CDR3 bases that were read are TGTGCCAGCAGTTACCACAGGGTAAACACTGAA. It yields the protein CASSYHRVNTE. The whole CDR3 protein is CASSYHRVNTEAFF.

A word on this clone: Coverage ceases 3 residues before the CDR3 finishes, and the germline J gene fills in the end. V usage is TRBV18 and J usage is TRBJ1-5; TRBD1 aligns across 7 bases. After removal of 6 bases from V and 3 bases from J, the junction contained 8 bases not matched to a gene. This CDR3 is 15 amino acids long. Germline V CDR1 and CDR2: KGHSH, LQKENI. Here the CDR3 reads CASSRSGGFNQPQHF. Partial CDR3 DNA: TGTGCCAGCTCTCGTTCAGGGGGTTTCAATCAGCCC.

Concerning this clone itself: The read gets to within 3 residues of the CDR3 end, and the germline J gene fills in the rest. The genes are TRBV20-1 and TRBJ1-3; TRBD1 matches at 8 bases. This CDR3 is 15 amino acids long. Unmatched junction bases numbered 6, after V lost 5 bases and J lost 0 bases. Germline V gene data show CDR1 as DFQATT and CDR2 as SNEGSKA (reference sequence). CDR3 bases read: TGCAGTGCTGGGGACAGGAGAGACTCTGGAAACACC. Translating gives CSAGDRRDSGNT. The entire CDR3 is CSAGDRRDSGNTIYF.

The sequenced CDR3 bases are TGTGCCAGTAGTATAGGCGGGCTAGCGGGGTACCAAGAGACG. This encodes CASSIGGLAGYQET. The complete CDR3 protein is CASSIGGLAGYQETQYF. The chain has TRBV19 and TRBJ2-3; 9 bases are a match to TRBD2. The sequenced fragment ends 3 residues before the CDR3 boundary, so the rest is inferred from the germline J gene. The CDR3 has 17 residues. Germline lookup yields CDR1 LNHDA and CDR2 SQIVND (reference sequence).

About this clone itself: The CDR3 is cut off 3 residues early in the read; its end comes from the germline J gene. V gene TRBV12-3 or TRBV12-4 combines with J gene TRBJ1-5; D is unresolved. The CDR3 is 14 residues long. The V end was cut by 6 bases, the J end by 4 bases, with 13 bases between. The sequenced part of the CDR3 DNA is TGTGCCAGCAGGGTAGGGTTGTCTAATCAGCCC. Translating it yields CASRVGLSNQP. In full, the CDR3 reads CASRVGLSNQPQHF.

Note on this clone: The sequenced fragment ends 3 residues before the CDR3 boundary, so the rest is inferred from the germline J gene. The V gene is TRBV19, the J gene TRBJ1-2; D is unclear. Looked up from germline, CDR1 is LNHDA and CDR2 is SQIVND (reference sequence). The CDR3 runs to 13 residues. V lost 4 bases and J 5 bases, leaving 11 bases between the germline ends. The CDR3 sequence is CASSNGRFYGYTF. The sequenced CDR3 bases are TGTGCCAGTAGTAATGGGCGATTTTATGGC.